There are a few counts of the clone carrying this T cell receptor (beta chain). This record comes from a study of CD8+ T cells in alopecia areata. The sequencing template was cDNA reverse transcribed from extracted RNA. The assay was immunoSEQ multiplex PCR, and TCRdb's table has in-frame clones only and misses some. The sample has about 120,000 clones; about 50% are singletons. Stated treatment: oral pan-JAK inhibitor, 5-10 mg twice daily. V lost 6 bases and J 2 bases, leaving 14 bases between the germline ends. The CDR3 runs to 14 residues. Germline CDR1 ENHRY, CDR2 SYGVKD. Specimen: CD4+ T cells sorted from blood, collected at week 4, from a patient treated with tofacitinib. The source is a human donor with alopecia areata. The rearrangement uses TRBV10-3 and TRBJ2-7, with TRBD1 as a possible D gene (5 bases). The CDR3 DNA reads as TGTGCCATCAGGAAAGACAGCCTAGCCTACGAGCAGTACTTC. Translating gives CAIRKDSLAYEQYF.